Presented here are 19 T cell receptor beta chains from one specimen sequenced in a study of T cells in tumors and immune-related adverse events. Assay: immunoSEQ multiplex PCR; the TCRdb copy retains only in-frame clones and omits some. Of fewer than 10,000 clones in the sample, roughly 94% were seen once. The sample consisted of lymph node tissue, taken from a patient treated with anti-PD-1 therapy. These receptors all stem from a female donor with metastatic renal cell carcinoma.

As regards this clone: The junction departs from germline at one end; a sequencing error may be responsible. The V gene is TRBV4-3, the J gene TRBJ1-1, with D maybe TRBD1 (5 bases). The CDR3 has 14 residues. CDR1 LGHNA and CDR2 YSLEER come from the germline V gene. CDR3 coding DNA: TGCGCCAGCAGCCAAAGTTGGGAGGGGACTGAAGCTTTTTTT. It encodes CASSQSWEGTEAFF.

This chain uses TRBV5-6 with TRBJ2-3; 9 positions match TRBD2. Trimming cost V 4 bases and J 2 bases; bases outside gene matches: 11. There are 17 residues in the CDR3. CDR1 is SGHDT, CDR2 YYEEEE, per germline. CDR3: CASSLVMTSGNTDTQYF. The CDR3 DNA reads TGTGCCAGCAGCCTCGTTATGACTAGCGGTAACACAGATACGCAGTATTTT.

The table lists this clone with a count of one. V is TRBV28 and J is TRBJ1-5; the match to TRBD1 covers 8 bases. Germline V lookup: CDR1 MDHEN, CDR2 SYDVKM. Trimming at V came to 7 bases and at J to 6 bases, leaving 8 bases not matched to a gene. The CDR3 consists of 14 residues. The chain's CDR3 is CASNSSGGGQPQHF. Here the CDR3 DNA reads TGTGCCAGCAATTCCTCAGGGGGCGGTCAGCCCCAGCATTTT. The variable domain in full, with the rest retrieved from reference TRBV28 and TRBJ1-5, is DVKVTQSSRYLVKRTGEKVFLECVQDMDHENMFWYRQDPGLGLRLIYFSYDVKMKEKGDIPEGYSVSREKKERFSLILESASTNQTSMYLCASNSSGGGQPQHFGDGTRLSIL.

This chain connects TRBV28 to TRBJ2-2, with 11 bases identical to TRBD2. Trimming at V came to 7 bases and at J to 5 bases, leaving 15 bases not matched to a gene. The CDR3 has 18 amino acids. CDR1 MDHEN and CDR2 SYDVKM come from the germline V gene. This chain's CDR3 is CASTLRLTSGKWTGELFF. The DNA for the CDR3 is TGTGCCAGCACCCTAAGGCTGACTAGCGGGAAGTGGACCGGGGAGCTGTTTTTT.

V is TRBV5-1 and J is TRBJ2-7, with a weak D call TRBD1 (5 bases). This CDR3 is built from 15 residues. The germline V gene encodes CDR1 SGHRS and CDR2 YFSETQ. Trimming shortened V by 0 bases and J by 7 bases, and 17 bases separated the two germline ends. The CDR3 nucleotides are TGCGCCAGCAGCTTGGAGCCAGTCAGGGTCGCGGAGCAGTACTTC. It is translated as CASSLEPVRVAEQYF. Combining the CDR3 with reference TRBV5-1 and TRBJ2-7 gives the whole variable domain KAGVTQTPRYLIKTRGQQVTLSCSPISGHRSVSWYQQTPGQGLQFLFEYFSETQRNKGNFPGRFSGRQFSNSRSEMNVSTLELGDSALYLCASSLEPVRVAEQYFGPGTRLTVT.

This clone appeared a single time. The chain links TRBV19 to TRBJ1-5, with a tentative D call TRBD1 (6 bases). Trimming removed 6 bases at V and 7 bases at J, with 13 bases between. CDR3 length equals 13 residues. The germline V gene encodes CDR1 LNHDA and CDR2 SQIVND (reference sequence). CDR3: CASRGGPFQPQHF. For the CDR3, the DNA is TGTGCCAGTAGAGGGGGACCTTTCCAGCCCCAGCATTTT.

The V and J genes are TRBV30 and TRBJ1-2; 10 bases are a match to TRBD1. CDR3 length equals 15 residues. Germline V gene sequence: CDR1 GTSNPN, CDR2 SVGIG (reference sequence). The J segment lost 7 bases and the V segment lost 3 bases, leaving 11 bases of the junction unmatched. In DNA, the CDR3 is TGTGCCTGGAGGGCGCTCGACAGGGGGCGGGTTGGCTACACCTTC. Translation gives CAWRALDRGRVGYTF.

The chain links TRBV30 to TRBJ2-3; 7 nucleotides agree with TRBD2. This CDR3 spans 16 amino acids. CDR1 and CDR2 (germline): GTSNPN, SVGIG (reference sequence). V was clipped by 5 bases and J by 5 bases; unmatched bases: 16. The CDR3 reads CAWGGDSYVHQDTQYF. CDR3 sequence (DNA): TGTGCCTGGGGGGGGGACTCCTATGTCCATCAAGATACGCAGTATTTT.

The CDR3 DNA reads TGTGCCAGCAGCTTATCCAATACCTACGAGCAGTACTTC. Protein sequence: CASSLSNTYEQYF. This chain joins TRBV11-3 and TRBJ2-7; no definite D call. Germline lookup yields CDR1 SGHNT and CDR2 YENEEA. There are 13 residues in the CDR3. V was cut by 2 bases and J by 2 bases, with 7 bases left in between.

This chain joins TRBV5-1 and TRBJ1-2; a possible D gene is TRBD1 (5 bases). The CDR3 contains 14 residues. Looked up from germline, CDR1 is SGHRS and CDR2 is YFSETQ. V lost 0 bases and J 8 bases, leaving 14 bases between the germline ends. CDR3 sequence reads: CASSLGYQGNGYTF. The CDR3 region has the DNA TGCGCCAGCAGCTTGGGCTATCAGGGCAACGGCTACACCTTC.

The DNA of the CDR3 is TGTGCCAGCACCGCAGGACAGGGGGCGTGGGAGACCCAGTACTTC. Encoded protein: CASTAGQGAWETQYF. This sequence joins TRBV2 and TRBJ2-5; TRBD1 agrees at 11 bases. With 7 bases clipped from V and 5 bases from J, the junction kept 9 bases outside the gene matches. CDR1 is SNHLY and CDR2 is FYNNEI in the germline V gene. The length of the CDR3 is 15 residues. The whole variable domain, filled in from reference TRBV2 and TRBJ2-5, reads EPEVTQTPSHQVTQMGQEVILRCVPISNHLYFYWYRQILGQKVEFLVSFYNNEISEKSEIFDDQFSVERPDGSNFTLKIRSTKLEDSAMYFCASTAGQGAWETQYFGPGTRLLVL.

The genes are TRBV15 and TRBJ2-5; the match to TRBD2 covers 11 bases. Germline CDR1 LNHNV, CDR2 YYDKDF (reference sequence). Trimming cost V 3 bases and J 0 bases; bases outside gene matches: 12. This CDR3 spans 19 amino acids. The CDR3 DNA is TGTGCCACCAGCAGTTCGACTAGCGGGGCGAACTACTACCAAGAGACCCAGTACTTC. As protein: CATSSSTSGANYYQETQYF. The full variable domain, in which reference TRBV15 and TRBJ2-5 provide the parts outside the CDR3, is DAMVIQNPRYQVTQFGKPVTLSCSQTLNHNVMYWYQQKSSQAPKLLFHYYDKDFNNEADTPDNFQSRRPNTSFCFLDIRSPGLGDTAMYLCATSSSTSGANYYQETQYFGPGTRLLVL.

The J gene is TRBJ2-3, the V gene TRBV5-5; D not resolved. Between the trimmed V and J ends, which lost 2 bases and 5 bases, there was a span of 15 bases. Germline assignment: CDR1 SGHKS and CDR2 YYEKEE (reference sequence). The CDR3 contains 15 residues. The CDR3 DNA reads TGTGCCAGCAGCTTTTGGGCTACGAGTGGAGATACGCAGTATTTT. Residues: CASSFWATSGDTQYF.

CDR3 residues: CASSPRVHYNEQFF. The CDR3 DNA reads as TGCGCCAGCAGTCCTAGGGTCCATTACAATGAGCAGTTCTTC. The gene calls are TRBV4-3 and TRBJ2-1, with D unclear. This CDR3 spans 14 amino acids. The V end lost 6 bases, the J end lost 4 bases, and 13 bases lay between the germline ends. Germline CDR1 LGHNA, CDR2 YSLEER.

The chain recombines TRBV30 with TRBJ1-5; TRBD1 aligns across 8 bases. Germline CDR1 is GTSNPN and CDR2 is SVGIG (reference sequence). The junction had 9 bases not matched to a gene; V was cut back by 3 bases and J by 5 bases. This CDR3 contains 15 residues. Here the CDR3 reads CAWSFSDRVHQPQHF. The CDR3 nucleotides read TGTGCCTGGAGCTTCTCGGACAGGGTCCATCAGCCCCAGCATTTT.

The chain employs TRBV19 and TRBJ2-7; D remains ambiguous. The CDR3 has 14 amino acids. Trimming stripped 5 bases from V and 7 bases from J, with 18 bases between. Germline assignment: CDR1 LNHDA and CDR2 SQIVND (reference sequence). CDR3: CASSLQIVGVEQYF. The CDR3 coding sequence is TGTGCCAGTAGTCTTCAAATCGTAGGCGTAGAGCAGTACTTC.

CDR3 nucleotides: TGTGCCATCAGTGGTTCACTCACAGGGCCCAAACTAACCTACAATGAGCAGTTCTTC. Its protein product is CAISGSLTGPKLTYNEQFF. This chain links TRBV10-3 with TRBJ2-1; the D gene is possibly TRBD1 (6 bases). V dropped 4 bases and J dropped 2 bases, with 24 bases sitting between them. CDR3 length equals 19 residues. Germline V CDR1 and CDR2: ENHRY, SYGVKD.

This clone was seen only once. J is TRBJ1-2 and V is TRBV13; D might be TRBD1 (6 bases). The CDR3 contains 14 residues. Trimming shortened V by 5 bases and J by 7 bases, and 17 bases separated the two germline ends. Germline values: CDR1 PRHDT, CDR2 FYEKMQ (reference sequence). This CDR3 reads CASSRGQYPSGYTF. The CDR3 nucleotides are TGTGCCAGCAGCCGAGGACAGTATCCTTCTGGCTACACCTTC. The full variable domain, with the rest looked up from reference TRBV13 and TRBJ1-2, is AAGVIQSPRHLIKEKRETATLKCYPIPRHDTVYWYQQGPGQDPQFLISFYEKMQSDKGSIPDRFSAQQFSDYHSELNMSSLELGDSALYFCASSRGQYPSGYTFGSGTRLTVV.

CDR3 residues: CASSNRDGLNQPQHF. CDR3 in DNA: TGTGCCAGCAGCAACAGGGATGGGTTAAATCAGCCCCAGCATTTT. This chain joins TRBV7-9 and TRBJ1-5; D is perhaps TRBD1 (6 bases). V lost 5 bases, J lost 4 bases, and 15 bases lay in between. The length of the CDR3 is 15 residues. Germline loops: CDR1 SEHNR, CDR2 FQNEAQ (reference sequence).